This entry lists 13 T cell receptor beta chains sequenced from one sample in a study of Graves' ophthalmopathy and Graves' hyperthyroidism. TCR beta CDR3 regions were amplified from RNA transcripts. In the first round, RT-PCR was carried out with HTBI primers, and a multiplex PCR formed the second round. A single record per CDR3 protein comes from TCRdb applying MiXCR to the multiplex PCR reads. Of a few hundred thousand distinct CDR3 sequences detected, roughly 21% appear once; the ten largest clones hold about 40%. Sequencing was done on a sample of peripheral blood. The receptors shown here come from a woman in her forties or fifties with Graves' ophthalmopathy.

At least ten counts were recorded for this clonotype. CDR3 nucleotide sequence: TGTGCCAGCAGCCCACAAAGGGCCACAGATACGCAGTATTTT. It translates to CASSPQRATDTQYF. The chain couples TRBV7-3 to TRBJ2-3; D uncertain. Germline CDR1 SGHTA, CDR2 FQGTGA. The CDR3 totals 14 residues. V dropped 5 bases and J dropped 2 bases, with 11 bases sitting between them.

This clonotype was recorded only once. The V gene is TRBV13, the J gene TRBJ2-5, with TRBD1 matching 8 bases. The ends lost 5 bases at V and 2 bases at J; junction bases unmatched: 4. The germline gives CDR1 PRHDT, CDR2 FYEKMQ (reference sequence). The CDR3 is 14 amino acids. This chain's CDR3 is CASSRGQGQETQYF. DNA for the CDR3: TGTGCCAGCAGCCGAGGACAGGGACAAGAGACCCAGTACTTC.

Notes on this clonotype: One junction end disagrees with the germline gene, perhaps due to a read error. The J gene is TRBJ1-2, the V gene TRBV6-1, with D possibly matching TRBD1 (6 bases). The CDR3 runs to 13 residues. The germline gives CDR1 MNHNS, CDR2 SASEGT. CDR3 residues: CTSSQGHNYGYTF. The CDR3 nucleotides are TGTACCAGCAGTCAGGGACATAACTATGGCTACACCTTC.

This clonotype came up a few times. The V call is TRBV7-6, the J call TRBJ2-7; possibly TRBD1 for D (5 bases). V was clipped by 4 bases and J by 2 bases, with 15 bases between them. The V gene's germline CDR1 is SGHVS and CDR2 FNYEAQ. The CDR3 is made up of 15 amino acids. As DNA, the CDR3 is TGTGCCAGCAGCTCCTCTATTAGGGGCCCCTACGAGCAGTACTTC. Translation gives CASSSSIRGPYEQYF.

This clonotype was counted at least ten times. This chain links TRBV6-5 with TRBJ2-5, with D possibly being TRBD2 (5 bases). Germline values: CDR1 MNHEY, CDR2 SVGAGI. The CDR3 contains 14 residues. Trimming stripped 2 bases from V and 1 base from J, with 8 bases between. The chain's CDR3 is CASSYASGQETQYF. The CDR3 bases are TGTGCCAGCAGTTACGCGAGCGGCCAAGAGACCCAGTACTTC.

This chain connects TRBV6-2 or TRBV6-3 to TRBJ2-2, with 9 bases lining up with TRBD1. V lost 7 bases to trimming and J lost 2 bases; unmatched junction nucleotides: 8. The CDR3 runs 16 residues. CDR1 MNHEY and CDR2 SVGEGT come from the germline V gene. The CDR3 bases are TGTGCCAGCATCAGCCGGGACAGGGTCAACACCGGGGAGCTGTTTTTT. Its translation: CASISRDRVNTGELFF.

This clonotype was seen repeatedly, ten times or more. The chain has TRBV11-1 and TRBJ2-1, with 7 positions matching TRBD2. V lost 5 bases and J lost 5; bases outside the gene matches: 9. This CDR3 spans 15 amino acids. Germline V gene sequence: CDR1 SGHAT, CDR2 FQDESV (reference sequence). The CDR3 nucleotides read TGTGCCAGCAGCCCCCGCGGACTAGGCAACAATGAGCAGTTCTTC. Translated, it gives CASSPRGLGNNEQFF.

This clonotype has more than one count but fewer than ten. The V gene is TRBV11-2, the J gene TRBJ2-7; TRBD2 matches at 8 bases. The CDR3 runs to 16 residues. Trimming removed 2 bases from V and 1 base from J; junction bases left unmatched: 7. The germline V gene has CDR1 SGHAT and CDR2 FQNNGV. This CDR3 is CASSLFSSGKSYEQYF. The CDR3 DNA follows: TGTGCCAGCAGCTTATTCAGTAGCGGGAAATCCTACGAGCAGTACTTC.

The chain recombines TRBV28 with TRBJ1-6; TRBD1 is a possible D gene (5 bases). This CDR3 region has 15 residues. V was trimmed by 6 bases and J by 8 bases, leaving 17 bases between them. The germline CDR1 and CDR2 sequences are MDHEN and SYDVKM. CDR3 sequence reads: CASRNHGARDSPLHF. The CDR3 DNA is TGTGCCAGCAGAAACCACGGGGCAAGGGATTCACCCCTCCACTTT.

V and J are TRBV6-5 and TRBJ1-1; D unresolved. This CDR3 comprises 14 residues. The V and J ends lost 0 bases and 0 bases respectively, with 5 bases between them. CDR1 MNHEY and CDR2 SVGAGI come from the germline V gene. The DNA of the CDR3 is TGTGCCAGCAGTTACTCGAGAGTGAACACTGAAGCTTTCTTT. This translates into CASSYSRVNTEAFF.

In its sample, this clonotype ranks as medium-sized. V is TRBV20-1 and J is TRBJ2-7, with 10 bases that match TRBD1. Germline V CDR1 and CDR2: DFQATT, SNEGSKA (reference sequence). Unmatched junction bases numbered 16, after V lost 5 bases and J lost 6 bases. This CDR3 has 16 residues. The CDR3: CSAYRAGRDRGFEQYF. For the CDR3, the DNA is TGCAGTGCTTATCGAGCCGGACGGGACAGGGGTTTCGAGCAGTACTTC.

This clonotype has at least ten counts. The chain employs TRBV2 and TRBJ2-2, with TRBD2 matching 7 bases. Germline loops: CDR1 SNHLY, CDR2 FYNNEI. This CDR3 region has 16 residues. Losses at the gene ends were 4 bases for V and 4 bases for J; bases not matched to a gene: 9. CDR3 region: CASSGLGVAGTGELFF. In nucleotides, the CDR3 is TGTGCCAGCAGTGGCCTTGGAGTAGCGGGCACCGGGGAGCTGTTTTTT.

This clonotype was counted many times. The J gene is TRBJ2-7, the V gene TRBV28; possible D gene TRBD1, 6 bases. Germline V lookup: CDR1 MDHEN, CDR2 SYDVKM. This CDR3 comprises 12 residues. V dropped 7 bases and J dropped 3 bases, with 10 bases sitting between them. CDR3 coding DNA: TGTGCCAGCAATGGGGACAACTACGAGCAGTACTTC. This sequence encodes CASNGDNYEQYF. Full variable domain (outside the CDR3, taken from reference TRBV28 and TRBJ2-7): DVKVTQSSRYLVKRTGEKVFLECVQDMDHENMFWYRQDPGLGLRLIYFSYDVKMKEKGDIPEGYSVSREKKERFSLILESASTNQTSMYLCASNGDNYEQYFGPGTRLTVT.